This TCR beta chain was captured in a study of response to subunit inactivated influenza vaccine. Overall study findings and caveats: Each seasonal flu vaccination may recruit only limited new T cells, authors suggested.

A note on this clonotype: Its cognate antigen is unknown.

TCRdb re-derived calls from the RT-PCR reads in MiXCR, one entry per CDR3 protein. Of about 520,000 distinct CDR3 sequences in the sample, approximately 7.3% were seen once. There are 16 residues in the CDR3. Germline loops: CDR1 SGHRS, CDR2 YFSETQ. The V end lost 4 bases, the J end lost 5 bases, and 20 bases lay between the germline ends. This specimen was PBMCs from blood, taken roughly 24 months after vaccination. This sequence originates from a man between 50 and 69 years old who received an inactivated influenza vaccine. This chain connects TRBV5-1 to TRBJ2-3; tentatively, D is TRBD2 (7 bases). This CDR3 is CASSPQGTGGGDTQYF. The DNA for the CDR3 is TGCGCCAGCAGCCCCCAGGGGACGGGAGGCGGAGATACGCAGTATTTT. The complete variable domain, with remaining parts taken from reference TRBV5-1 and TRBJ2-3, reads KAGVTQTPRYLIKTRGQQVTLSCSPISGHRSVSWYQQTPGQGLQFLFEYFSETQRNKGNFPGRFSGRQFSNSRSEMNVSTLELGDSALYLCASSPQGTGGGDTQYFGPGTRLTVL.